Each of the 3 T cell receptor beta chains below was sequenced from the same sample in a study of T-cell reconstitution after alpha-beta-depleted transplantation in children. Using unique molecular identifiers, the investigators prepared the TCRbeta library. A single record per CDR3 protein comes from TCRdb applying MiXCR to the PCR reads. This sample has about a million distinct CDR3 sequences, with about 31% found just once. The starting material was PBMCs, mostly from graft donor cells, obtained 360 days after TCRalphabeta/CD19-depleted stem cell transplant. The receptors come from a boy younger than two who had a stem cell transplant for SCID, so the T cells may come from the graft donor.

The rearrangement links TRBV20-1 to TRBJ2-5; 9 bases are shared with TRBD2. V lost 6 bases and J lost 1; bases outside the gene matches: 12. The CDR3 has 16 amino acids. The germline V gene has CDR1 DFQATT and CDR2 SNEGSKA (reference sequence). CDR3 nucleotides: TGCAGTGCGCAAAGTCCTAGCGGGGTCTTCCAAGAGACCCAGTACTTC. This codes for CSAQSPSGVFQETQYF.

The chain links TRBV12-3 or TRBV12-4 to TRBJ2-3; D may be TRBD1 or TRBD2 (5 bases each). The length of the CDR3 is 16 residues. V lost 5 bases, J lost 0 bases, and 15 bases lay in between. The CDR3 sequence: CASSAPRGPSTDTQYF. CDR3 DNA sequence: TGTGCCAGCAGTGCCCCACGGGGCCCGAGCACAGATACGCAGTATTTT.

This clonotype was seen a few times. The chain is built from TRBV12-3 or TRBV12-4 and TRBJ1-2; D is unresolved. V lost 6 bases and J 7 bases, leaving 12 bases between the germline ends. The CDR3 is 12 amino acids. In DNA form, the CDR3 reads TGTGCCAGCAGCCTCTTGGGATCTGGCTACACCTTC. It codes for CASSLLGSGYTF.